Listed here are 25 T cell receptor beta chains from one sample, sequenced in a study of blood T cell repertoires in COVID-19. Method: immunoSEQ multiplex PCR; TCRdb's copy keeps in-frame clones and lacks some. This sample has some 320,000 clones; roughly nine tenths occur once, and the top ten carry 2.6%. The source material was PBMCs or T cells enriched from blood (not recorded which). The receptors originated from a man aged 55 to 69 who had recovered from COVID-19.

This chain's CDR3 is CASSYGVETQYF. The CDR3 nucleotides read TGTGCCAGCAGTTACGGAGTAGAGACCCAGTACTTC. This chain links TRBV6-5 with TRBJ2-5; D remains ambiguous. V shed 2 bases and J shed 4 bases, with 5 bases lying between them. The CDR3 runs 12 residues. CDR1 and CDR2 from the germline V gene are MNHEY and SVGAGI.

The genes are TRBV11-2 and TRBJ1-6; tentative D call: TRBD1 (5 bases). The V gene's germline CDR1 is SGHAT and CDR2 FQNNGV. V lost 5 bases, J lost 8 bases, and 19 bases lay in between. This CDR3 is 16 amino acids long. This CDR3 is CASSVVRGGGYSPLHF. CDR3 nucleotide sequence: TGTGCCAGCAGCGTGGTCCGTGGGGGAGGTTATTCACCCCTCCACTTT.

V and J are TRBV6-4 and TRBJ2-7, with 7 bases fitting TRBD1. This CDR3 is built from 16 residues. Trimming cost V 4 bases and J 4 bases; bases outside gene matches: 13. The germline CDR1 and CDR2 sequences are MRHNA and SNTAGT. The CDR3 DNA is TGTGCCAGCAGTGTGCATATGACAGGGTGGGTGTACGAGCAGTACTTC. Its translation: CASSVHMTGWVYEQYF.

The chain combines TRBV7-9 with TRBJ2-7, with 14 bases lining up with TRBD2. CDR1 and CDR2 from the germline V gene are SEHNR and FQNEAQ (reference sequence). J gave up 4 bases and V 5 bases, and 7 bases lay outside the gene matches. The CDR3 is 16 residues long. This CDR3 is CASSPGTSGSIYEQYF. CDR3 sequence (DNA): TGTGCCAGCAGCCCAGGGACTAGCGGGAGTATTTACGAGCAGTACTTC.

The CDR3 sequence is CASRVTADHEQYF. The CDR3 region has the DNA TGTGCCAGCAGGGTGACAGCAGACCACGAGCAGTACTTC. This chain connects TRBV12-3 or TRBV12-4 to TRBJ2-7; D is possibly TRBD1 (5 bases). The CDR3 runs 13 residues. Trimming removed 6 bases from V and 5 bases from J, with 14 bases in between.

The CDR3 nucleotides are TGCAGCGCCGTAAGGTTTGCGGGAGAGGGTGAGCAGTTCTTC. Amino acids: CSAVRFAGEGEQFF. This chain uses TRBV29-1 with TRBJ2-1; TRBD2 matches at 7 bases. Germline V gives CDR1 SQVTM, CDR2 ANQGSEA. This CDR3 has 14 residues. V gave up 7 bases and J gave up 9 bases; unmatched junction bases: 15.

This rearrangement joins TRBV13 to TRBJ2-5; TRBD1 matches at 8 bases. V shed 5 bases and J 5 bases; nucleotides not matched to a gene: 7. Looked up from germline, CDR1 is PRHDT and CDR2 is FYEKMQ (reference sequence). This CDR3 has 14 amino acids. The CDR3 DNA is TGTGCCAGCAGCCTCGCAGGGGGCGGGGAGACCCAGTACTTC. Residues: CASSLAGGGETQYF.

This chain uses TRBV6-5 with TRBJ1-2; D is uncertain. The V and J ends lost 5 bases and 3 bases respectively, with 10 bases between them. The CDR3 covers 13 residues. Germline values: CDR1 MNHEY, CDR2 SVGAGI. Here the CDR3 reads CASSQIQDYGYTF. CDR3 DNA sequence: TGTGCCAGCAGTCAAATTCAGGACTATGGCTACACCTTC.

The CDR3 loop is CAISDRLRERYEQYF. The DNA for the CDR3 is TGTGCCATCAGTGATCGGTTGAGGGAGCGCTACGAGCAGTACTTC. The V and J genes are TRBV10-3 and TRBJ2-7, with D tentatively TRBD2 (5 bases). Germline V CDR1 and CDR2: ENHRY, SYGVKD. Trimming cost V 3 bases and J 3 bases, with 15 bases left between them. This CDR3 is 15 amino acids long.

The rearrangement joins TRBV27 to TRBJ2-7; 7 bases are shared with TRBD1. The J segment lost 3 bases and the V segment lost 7 bases, leaving 6 bases of the junction unmatched. CDR3 length: 13 residues. Germline CDR1 is MNHEY and CDR2 is SMNVEV (reference sequence). DNA of the CDR3: TGTGCCAGCAAGATGGGGGACAGCTACGAGCAGTACTTC. Its protein product is CASKMGDSYEQYF.

Only one count was recorded for this clone. The chain uses TRBV7-9 and TRBJ2-5; D perhaps matches TRBD1 (5 bases). The CDR3 sequence is 14 residues long. Trimming took 5 bases from V and 2 from J, leaving 12 bases between them. In germline, CDR1 is SEHNR, CDR2 FQNEAQ (reference sequence). DNA of the CDR3: TGTGCCAGCAGCCAAGACAGAGAACAAGAGACCCAGTACTTC. It specifies CASSQDREQETQYF.

This clone was seen once. The chain employs TRBV27 and TRBJ2-2; no clear D gene. Germline V lookup: CDR1 MNHEY, CDR2 SMNVEV (reference sequence). Trimming removed 2 bases at V and 6 bases at J, with 13 bases between. The CDR3 is 15 residues long. The DNA of the CDR3 is TGTGCCAGCAGTTTAACCCCTCCTACGGCCGGGGAGCTGTTTTTT. Its translation: CASSLTPPTAGELFF.

The CDR3 DNA reads TGCGCCAGCAGGTCAACGATGACAGGTGGAATAAGGTACGAGCAGTACTTC. It encodes CASRSTMTGGIRYEQYF. The rearrangement links TRBV5-1 to TRBJ2-7, with D possibly being TRBD1 (6 bases). With 5 bases removed from V and 4 bases from J, the gap between germline ends came to 25 bases. CDR1 and CDR2 from the germline V gene are SGHRS and YFSETQ. The CDR3 covers 17 residues.

V gene TRBV19 combines with J gene TRBJ1-5; D ambiguous. There are 16 residues in the CDR3. Germline assignment: CDR1 LNHDA and CDR2 SQIVND (reference sequence). The V and J ends lost 3 bases and 2 bases respectively, with 14 bases between them. The CDR3 sequence: CASSMRAGSGNQPQHF. For the CDR3, the DNA is TGTGCCAGTAGTATGAGGGCCGGGTCGGGCAATCAGCCCCAGCATTTT.

This clone was detected only once. The chain is built from TRBV10-1 and TRBJ2-3; D unresolved. V lost 11 bases, J lost 4 bases, and 10 bases lay in between. Germline V gene data show CDR1 as WNHNN and CDR2 as SYGVQD (reference sequence). This CDR3 is built from 11 residues. CDR3 DNA sequence: TGCGCCGTGGCCAGTCCAGATACGCAGTATTTT. Translation: CAVASPDTQYF.

This chain links TRBV3-1 (or the pseudogene TRBV3-2) with TRBJ2-5; D gene uncertain. There are 12 residues in the CDR3. Germline-derived CDR1 and CDR2 are LGHDT and YNNKEL (reference sequence). Trimming pared 4 bases from V and 5 bases from J, leaving 8 bases between. CDR3: CASSLFMETQYF. The DNA of the CDR3 is TGTGCCAGCAGCCTATTTATGGAGACCCAGTACTTC.

The chain is built from TRBV19 and TRBJ2-7, with 8 bases matching TRBD2. CDR1 is LNHDA and CDR2 is SQIVND in the germline V gene (reference sequence). This CDR3 region has 12 residues. The V gene end was trimmed by 6 bases and the J gene end by 5 bases; junction bases not matched to a gene: 3. The DNA for the CDR3 is TGTGCCAGTAGCCCCGGGGGGGACGAGCAGTACTTC. It is translated as CASSPGGDEQYF.

This chain joins TRBV11-2 and TRBJ1-2, with D unclear. V was shortened by 6 bases and J by 1 base, with 12 bases between the two germline ends. This CDR3 contains 14 residues. Germline CDR1 SGHAT, CDR2 FQNNGV. CDR3 sequence reads: CASRSLRDNYGYTF. The CDR3 bases are TGTGCCAGCAGGTCTTTACGGGATAACTATGGCTACACCTTC.

The J gene is TRBJ1-2, the V gene TRBV3-1 (or the pseudogene TRBV3-2); no firm D call. The CDR3 is made up of 21 amino acids. CDR1 is LGHDT and CDR2 is YNNKEL in the germline V gene (reference sequence). Trimming stripped 0 bases from V and 3 bases from J, with 29 bases between. The CDR3 loop reads CASSQDSSIWGERVLDYGYTF. Here the CDR3 DNA reads TGTGCCAGCAGCCAAGACAGTTCGATATGGGGTGAAAGGGTACTAGACTATGGCTACACCTTC.

The chain joins TRBV4-2 to TRBJ2-2, with TRBD1 matching 7 bases. V was pared by 3 bases and J by 1 base, with 5 bases of the junction left unmatched. CDR1 and CDR2 (germline): LGHNA, YNFKEQ. CDR3 size: 16 residues. The CDR3 reads CASSQSTGRNTGELFF. The CDR3 DNA reads as TGTGCCAGCAGCCAGTCGACAGGGAGGAACACCGGGGAGCTGTTTTTT.

The chain joins TRBV5-1 to TRBJ1-2; D gene unclear. CDR3 length: 14 amino acids. V gave up 1 base and J gave up 0 bases, with 7 bases separating them. CDR1 is SGHRS, CDR2 YFSETQ, per germline. CDR3 sequence: CASSLLSTNYGYTF. CDR3 sequence (DNA): TGCGCCAGCAGCTTGTTGTCTACTAACTATGGCTACACCTTC.

This chain joins TRBV24-1 and TRBJ1-5; TRBD1 is a possible D gene (5 bases). The germline V gene has CDR1 KGHDR and CDR2 SFDVKD. CDR3 length: 15 amino acids. The V end was cut by 3 bases, the J end by 1 base, with 9 bases between. The CDR3 is CATSDGGLSNQPQHF. CDR3 sequence (DNA): TGTGCCACCAGTGATGGGGGACTGAGCAATCAGCCCCAGCATTTT.

The chain links TRBV11-2 to TRBJ2-6; D might be TRBD1 (6 bases). This CDR3 is 19 amino acids long. From germline, CDR1 is SGHAT and CDR2 FQNNGV. V was pared by 4 bases and J by 0 bases, with 19 bases between. CDR3 sequence reads: CASSSKGDIGYSGANVLTF. Written as DNA, the CDR3 is TGTGCCAGCAGCTCGAAAGGGGACATTGGATACTCTGGGGCCAACGTCCTGACTTTC. Full variable domain (outside the CDR3, taken from reference TRBV11-2 and TRBJ2-6): EAGVAQSPRYKIIEKRQSVAFWCNPISGHATLYWYQQILGQGPKLLIQFQNNGVVDDSQLPKDRFSAERLKGVDSTLKIQPAKLEDSAVYLCASSSKGDIGYSGANVLTFGAGSRLTVL.

This chain uses TRBV5-1 with TRBJ2-7; D possibly corresponds to TRBD1 (6 bases). The CDR3 consists of 16 residues. CDR1 SGHRS and CDR2 YFSETQ come from the germline V gene. V was clipped by 4 bases and J by 2 bases, with 19 bases between them. The CDR3 DNA follows: TGCGCCAGCAGCGCCCATGGCCCAGGGGTCCCCTACGAGCAGTACTTC. Translation: CASSAHGPGVPYEQYF.

In regard to this clone: The sample holds other DNA sequences that translate to the same CDR3. The chain links TRBV18 to TRBJ2-2, with D possibly TRBD1 on 6 matching bases. V lost 2 bases and J 0 bases, leaving 7 bases between the germline ends. This CDR3 region has 15 residues. CDR1 and CDR2 from the germline V gene are KGHSH and LQKENI. CDR3 nucleotide sequence: TGTGCCAGCTCACCAGGGACACCGAACACCGGGGAGCTGTTTTTT. Amino acids: CASSPGTPNTGELFF.